Below are 22 T cell receptor beta chains sequenced from a single sample in a study of blood T cells in healthy people across ages. Sample-barcoded 5' priming and a J-beta primer mix drove a second PCR of 7 to 11 cycles. TCRdb independently ran MiXCR on the 5' RACE reads; one entry per CDR3 protein. The sample shows 650,000 to 900,000 distinct CDR3 sequences, 62% of them seen only once. Sequencing was carried out using blood. The receptors were gathered from a man aged 25 to 40 in good health.

The chain combines TRBV6-2 or TRBV6-3 with TRBJ2-4; either TRBD1 or TRBD2 may supply D (5 bases each). Trimming left V 2 bases short and J 13 bases short, with 15 bases between. Germline CDR1 is MNHEY and CDR2 is SVGEGT. This CDR3 region has 13 residues. CDR3 sequence (DNA): TGTGCCAGCAGTTACGCGGCTTTGGGGGAGCAGTACTTC. It yields the protein CASSYAALGEQYF.

The rearrangement uses TRBV9 and TRBJ1-1, with D possibly being TRBD1 (5 bases). V was clipped by 4 bases and J by 2 bases, with 12 bases between them. This CDR3 is built from 14 residues. The V gene's germline CDR1 is SGDLS and CDR2 YYNGEE. CDR3 sequence: CASSIRQSNTEAFF. The CDR3 DNA sequence: TGTGCCAGCAGCATACGACAGTCAAACACTGAAGCTTTCTTT.

In nucleotides, the CDR3 is TGTGCCAGCAGCCCATCTTCCGACAGAACTAATGGCTACACCTTC. Translating it yields CASSPSSDRTNGYTF. This chain links TRBV7-2 with TRBJ1-2; TRBD1 might be the D (5 bases). V was shortened by 5 bases and J by 6 bases, with 19 bases between the two germline ends. Germline assignment: CDR1 SGHTA and CDR2 FQGNSA. This CDR3 is 15 amino acids long.

In its sample, this clonotype was seen a few times. This chain links TRBV27 with TRBJ1-6; tentative D call: TRBD1 (5 bases). V was cut by 2 bases and J by 6 bases, with 14 bases left in between. The CDR3 is made up of 16 amino acids. Germline V gene data show CDR1 as MNHEY and CDR2 as SMNVEV (reference sequence). CDR3 sequence: CASSLSFREVNSPLHF. In DNA form, the CDR3 reads TGTGCCAGCAGTTTAAGTTTCAGGGAGGTTAATTCACCCCTCCACTTT.

The rearrangement uses TRBV29-1 and TRBJ1-5; the D gene is possibly TRBD1 (5 bases). The V gene's germline CDR1 is SQVTM and CDR2 ANQGSEA. V lost 4 bases, J lost 4 bases, and 11 bases lay in between. This CDR3 is built from 13 residues. DNA for the CDR3: TGCAGCGTTGCGTTCGGGGGTAATCAGCCCCAGCATTTT. It translates to CSVAFGGNQPQHF.

This clonotype has just a few counts. The V call is TRBV29-1, the J call TRBJ2-7; D gene unclear. The CDR3 contains 12 residues. Germline V lookup: CDR1 SQVTM, CDR2 ANQGSEA. The V end lost 4 bases, the J end lost 2 bases, and 9 bases lay between the germline ends. CDR3 DNA: TGCAGCGTTGGACTGGGGACCTACGAGCAGTACTTC. Amino acid sequence: CSVGLGTYEQYF.

V usage is TRBV11-2 and J usage is TRBJ2-7; 8 bases are shared with TRBD2. The end of the DNA aligns better with TRBJ2-4, so the J call may be wrong. CDR3 size: 17 residues. CDR1 and CDR2 (germline): SGHAT, FQNNGV. The chain's CDR3 is CASSPLLAGGPKNIQYF. The CDR3 coding sequence is TGTGCCAGCAGCCCCCTTTTGGCGGGGGGTCCCAAAAACATTCAGTACTTC.

The chain uses TRBV15 and TRBJ1-5; 8 nucleotides agree with TRBD1. Germline-derived CDR1 and CDR2 are LNHNV and YYDKDF (reference sequence). With V trimmed by 0 bases and J by 7 bases, 5 bases remained unmatched. The CDR3 is 15 residues long. CDR3 sequence: CATSRERTGRQPQHF. The CDR3 DNA is TGTGCCACCAGCAGAGAAAGGACAGGGAGGCAGCCCCAGCATTTT.

On this clonotype: The junction departs from the called germline gene at one end, perhaps through a read error. The chain employs TRBV11-2 and TRBJ2-4; no definite D call. Matching the DNA end better, TRBJ2-7 makes the J call doubtful. This CDR3 is built from 11 residues. The germline gives CDR1 SGHAT, CDR2 FQNNGV. The CDR3 DNA is TGTGCCAGCCTTGACTCCTTCGAGCAGTACTTC. Encoded protein: CASLDSFEQYF.

This chain links TRBV6-5 with TRBJ2-7; the match to TRBD1 covers 9 bases. The CDR3 runs 15 residues. The germline gives CDR1 MNHEY, CDR2 SVGAGI. J was trimmed by 3 bases and V by 2 bases; bases with no gene match: 5. The CDR3 DNA follows: TGTGCCAGCAGTTACCTCCCGGGACAGGGCTACGAGCAGTACTTC. It specifies CASSYLPGQGYEQYF.

The chain couples TRBV10-3 to TRBJ2-1; 13 bases are shared with TRBD2. V trimming: 6 bases; J trimming: 6 bases; junction bases outside the gene matches: 5. Looked up from germline, CDR1 is ENHRY and CDR2 is SYGVKD. The CDR3 runs to 15 residues. CDR3 bases: TGTGCCATCAGCCCCGGGACTAGCGGGGCCAATGAGCAGTTCTTC. Its protein is CAISPGTSGANEQFF.

This clonotype was detected only a few times. The chain joins TRBV2 to TRBJ2-4, with D maybe TRBD2 (6 bases). Between the trimmed V and J ends, which lost 10 bases and 13 bases, there was a span of 29 bases. The CDR3 has 15 amino acids. Germline CDR1 reads SNHLY; CDR2 reads FYNNEI. CDR3 sequence: CAILSGPDRGGEQYF. Written as DNA, the CDR3 is TGTGCCATCCTAAGCGGTCCGGACCGGGGAGGAGAGCAGTACTTC.

This clonotype was detected only a few times. This chain joins TRBV4-3 and TRBJ2-3; D is unclear. The CDR3 contains 15 residues. The ends were cut back, 0 bases at V and 4 bases at J, with 11 bases in the middle. From germline, CDR1 is LGHNA and CDR2 YSLEER. CDR3 sequence reads: CASSQETSRADTQYF. CDR3 coding DNA: TGCGCCAGCAGCCAAGAAACCAGTAGGGCAGATACGCAGTATTTT.

The V and J genes are TRBV20-1 and TRBJ2-1, with 8 positions matching TRBD2. The germline V gene has CDR1 DFQATT and CDR2 SNEGSKA (reference sequence). The length of the CDR3 is 12 residues. J lost 5 bases, V lost 8 bases, and 5 bases had no gene match. CDR3 DNA: TGCAGTTTTTTAGCGGGGCACAATGAGCAGTTCTTC. Encoded protein: CSFLAGHNEQFF.

This clonotype showed up just a few times. CDR3 protein: CASSFRPEGADTQYF. CDR3 DNA sequence: TGCGCCAGCAGCTTTCGCCCCGAAGGCGCAGATACGCAGTATTTT. The chain links TRBV5-1 to TRBJ2-3; no firm D call. V was trimmed by 2 bases and J by 4 bases, leaving 14 bases between them. Germline assignment: CDR1 SGHRS and CDR2 YFSETQ. The CDR3 consists of 15 residues.

This clonotype was counted a few times. V gene TRBV12-3 or TRBV12-4 combines with J gene TRBJ1-6; no clear D gene. The CDR3 extends over 14 amino acids. The V end was cut by 6 bases, the J end by 1 base, with 7 bases between. The CDR3 spells CASSLRSYNSPLHF. CDR3 in DNA: TGTGCCAGCAGCCTCCGGTCCTATAATTCACCCCTCCACTTT.

This clonotype was seen a few times. The chain is built from TRBV6-2 or TRBV6-3 and TRBJ1-2; weak D call: TRBD1 (5 bases). V was pared by 5 bases and J by 6 bases, with 10 bases between. This CDR3 has 12 amino acids. Germline lookup yields CDR1 MNHEY and CDR2 SVGEGT. CDR3 sequence: CASSKEGHGYTF. The CDR3 nucleotides are TGTGCCAGCAGTAAAGAGGGGCATGGCTACACCTTC.

The V call is TRBV4-3, the J call TRBJ1-2; 7 bases map to TRBD1. This CDR3 has 15 residues. Trimming removed 4 bases from V and 1 base from J; junction bases left unmatched: 6. Per the germline V gene, CDR1 is LGHNA and CDR2 is YSLEER. For the CDR3, the DNA is TGCGCCAGCAGCCGAGCGGGACAGTTTAACTATGGCTACACCTTC. Protein sequence: CASSRAGQFNYGYTF.

As DNA, the CDR3 is TGTGCCAGCAGTGAAGCTGCCAGCCTGGGACAAGAGACCCAGTACTTC. Translated, it gives CASSEAASLGQETQYF. The rearrangement uses TRBV6-1 and TRBJ2-5; D remains ambiguous. Per germline, CDR1 MNHNS and CDR2 SASEGT. The germline V and J ends were trimmed by 0 bases and 2 bases, with 13 bases remaining between them. There are 16 residues in the CDR3.

The J gene is TRBJ1-2, the V gene TRBV5-1; 7 positions match TRBD1. With 3 bases clipped from V and 6 bases from J, the junction kept 8 bases outside the gene matches. CDR1 is SGHRS, CDR2 YFSETQ, per germline. This CDR3 is 14 amino acids long. CDR3: CASSSGQAKDGYTF. CDR3 DNA: TGCGCCAGCAGCTCTGGACAGGCTAAAGATGGCTACACCTTC.

The gene calls are TRBV7-2 and TRBJ2-5; D is unclear. Looked up from germline, CDR1 is SGHTA and CDR2 is FQGNSA. With 2 bases removed from V and 0 bases from J, the gap between germline ends came to 10 bases. This CDR3 spans 15 amino acids. In DNA, the CDR3 is TGTGCCAGCAGCTTACGGCGAGCGTACCAAGAGACCCAGTACTTC. Amino acids: CASSLRRAYQETQYF.

V and J are TRBV10-3 and TRBJ2-3, with 12 positions matching TRBD2. J gave up 6 bases and V 10 bases, and 8 bases lay outside the gene matches. The CDR3 contains 14 residues. The V gene's germline CDR1 is ENHRY and CDR2 SYGVKD. CDR3 sequence reads: CASSLGTSGDTQYF. The CDR3 nucleotides read TGTGCCAGTTCCCTCGGGACTAGCGGGGATACGCAGTATTTT.